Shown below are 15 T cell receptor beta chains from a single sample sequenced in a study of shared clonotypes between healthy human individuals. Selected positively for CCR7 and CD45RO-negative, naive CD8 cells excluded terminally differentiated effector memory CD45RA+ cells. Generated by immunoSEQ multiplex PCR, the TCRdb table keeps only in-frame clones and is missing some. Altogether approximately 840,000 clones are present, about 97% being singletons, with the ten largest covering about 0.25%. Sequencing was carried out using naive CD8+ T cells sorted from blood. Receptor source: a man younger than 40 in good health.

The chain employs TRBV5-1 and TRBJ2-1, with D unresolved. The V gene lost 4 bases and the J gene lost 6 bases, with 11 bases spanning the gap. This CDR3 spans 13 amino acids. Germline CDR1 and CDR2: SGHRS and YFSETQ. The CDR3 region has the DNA TGCGCCAGCAGCCCGGTCAGTCGCAATGAGCAGTTCTTC. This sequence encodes CASSPVSRNEQFF.

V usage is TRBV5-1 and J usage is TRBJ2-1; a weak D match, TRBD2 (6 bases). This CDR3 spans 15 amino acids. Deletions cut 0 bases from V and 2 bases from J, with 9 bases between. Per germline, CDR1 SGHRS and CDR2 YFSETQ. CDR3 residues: CASSLGGRPYNEQFF. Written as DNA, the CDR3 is TGCGCCAGCAGCTTGGGGGGGAGGCCCTACAATGAGCAGTTCTTC. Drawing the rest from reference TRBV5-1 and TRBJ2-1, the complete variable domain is KAGVTQTPRYLIKTRGQQVTLSCSPISGHRSVSWYQQTPGQGLQFLFEYFSETQRNKGNFPGRFSGRQFSNSRSEMNVSTLELGDSALYLCASSLGGRPYNEQFFGPGTRLTVL.

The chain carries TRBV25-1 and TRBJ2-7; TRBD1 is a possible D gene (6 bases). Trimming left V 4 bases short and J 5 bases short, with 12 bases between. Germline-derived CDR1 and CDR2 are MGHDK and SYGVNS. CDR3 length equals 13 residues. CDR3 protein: CASSGTARDEQYF. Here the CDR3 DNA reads TGTGCCAGCAGTGGGACAGCGCGCGACGAGCAGTACTTC.

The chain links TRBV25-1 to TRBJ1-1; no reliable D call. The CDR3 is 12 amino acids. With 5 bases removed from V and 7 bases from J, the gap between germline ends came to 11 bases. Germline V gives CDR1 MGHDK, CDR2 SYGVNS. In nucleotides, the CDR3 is TGTGCCAGCAGTTCCGGAAGTGTTGAAGCTTTCTTT. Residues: CASSSGSVEAFF.

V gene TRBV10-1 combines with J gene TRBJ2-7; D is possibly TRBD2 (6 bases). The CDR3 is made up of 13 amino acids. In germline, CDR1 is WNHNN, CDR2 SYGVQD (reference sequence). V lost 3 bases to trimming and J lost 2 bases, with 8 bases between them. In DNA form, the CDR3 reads TGCGCCAGCAGTGATCGCGGGGCCTACGAGCAGTACTTC. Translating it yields CASSDRGAYEQYF.

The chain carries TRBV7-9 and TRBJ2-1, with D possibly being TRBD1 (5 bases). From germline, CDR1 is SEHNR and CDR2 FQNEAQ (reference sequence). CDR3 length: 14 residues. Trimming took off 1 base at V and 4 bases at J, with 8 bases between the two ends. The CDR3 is CASSLGTGYNEQFF. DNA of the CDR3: TGTGCCAGCAGCTTAGGTACAGGATACAATGAGCAGTTCTTC.

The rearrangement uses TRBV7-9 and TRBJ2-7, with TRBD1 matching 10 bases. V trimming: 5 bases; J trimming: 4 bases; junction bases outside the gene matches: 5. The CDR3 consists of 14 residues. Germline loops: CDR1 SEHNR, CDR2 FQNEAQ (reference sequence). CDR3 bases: TGTGCCAGCAGCCTACGACAGGGGGCTTACGAGCAGTACTTC. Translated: CASSLRQGAYEQYF.

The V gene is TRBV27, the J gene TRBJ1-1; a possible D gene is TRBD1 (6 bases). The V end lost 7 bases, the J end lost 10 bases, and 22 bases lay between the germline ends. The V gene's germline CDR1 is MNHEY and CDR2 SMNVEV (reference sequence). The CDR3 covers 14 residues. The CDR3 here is CASNPVNGGRGAFF. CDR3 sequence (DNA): TGTGCCAGCAACCCGGTGAATGGGGGGCGTGGAGCTTTCTTT.

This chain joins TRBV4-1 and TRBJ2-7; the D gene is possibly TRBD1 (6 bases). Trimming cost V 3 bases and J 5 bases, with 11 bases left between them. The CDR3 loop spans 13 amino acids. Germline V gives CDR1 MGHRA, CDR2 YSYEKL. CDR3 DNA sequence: TGCGCCAGCAGCCATCTTGCAGGGGACGAGCAGTACTTC. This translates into CASSHLAGDEQYF.

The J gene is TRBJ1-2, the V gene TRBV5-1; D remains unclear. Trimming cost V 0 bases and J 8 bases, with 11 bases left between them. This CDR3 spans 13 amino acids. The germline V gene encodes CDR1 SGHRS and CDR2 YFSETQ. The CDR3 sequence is CASSLGGGRGYTF. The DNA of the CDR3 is TGCGCCAGCAGCTTGGGTGGCGGTAGAGGCTACACCTTC.

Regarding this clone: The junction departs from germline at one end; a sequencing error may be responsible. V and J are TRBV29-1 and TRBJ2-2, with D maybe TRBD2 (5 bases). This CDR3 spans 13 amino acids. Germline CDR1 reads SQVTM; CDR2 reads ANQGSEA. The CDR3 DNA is TGCAGCGTTGAAGATCCGGGTACCGGGGAGCTATTTTTT. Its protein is CSVEDPGTGELFF.

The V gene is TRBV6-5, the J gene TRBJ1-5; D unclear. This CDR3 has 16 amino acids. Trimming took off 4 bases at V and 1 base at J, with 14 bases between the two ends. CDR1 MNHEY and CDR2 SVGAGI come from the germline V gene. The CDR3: CASSSPWVGSNQPQHF. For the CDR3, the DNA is TGTGCCAGCAGTTCTCCTTGGGTAGGGAGCAATCAGCCCCAGCATTTT.

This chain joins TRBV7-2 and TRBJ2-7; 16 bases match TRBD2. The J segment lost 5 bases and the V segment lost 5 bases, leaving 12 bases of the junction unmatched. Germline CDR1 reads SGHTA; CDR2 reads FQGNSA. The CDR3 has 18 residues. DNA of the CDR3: TGTGCCAGCAGCCCACCGGGACTAGCGGGAGGGAGGATCGACGAGCAGTACTTC. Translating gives CASSPPGLAGGRIDEQYF.

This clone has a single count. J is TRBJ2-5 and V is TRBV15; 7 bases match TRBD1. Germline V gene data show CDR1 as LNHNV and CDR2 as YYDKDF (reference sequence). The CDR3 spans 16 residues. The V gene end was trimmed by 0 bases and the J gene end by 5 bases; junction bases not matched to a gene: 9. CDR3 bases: TGTGCCACCAGCAGAGATCGTGAGGGGGCGAGGGAGACCCAGTACTTC. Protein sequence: CATSRDREGARETQYF. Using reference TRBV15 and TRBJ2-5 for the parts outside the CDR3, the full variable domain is DAMVIQNPRYQVTQFGKPVTLSCSQTLNHNVMYWYQQKSSQAPKLLFHYYDKDFNNEADTPDNFQSRRPNTSFCFLDIRSPGLGDTAMYLCATSRDREGARETQYFGPGTRLLVL.

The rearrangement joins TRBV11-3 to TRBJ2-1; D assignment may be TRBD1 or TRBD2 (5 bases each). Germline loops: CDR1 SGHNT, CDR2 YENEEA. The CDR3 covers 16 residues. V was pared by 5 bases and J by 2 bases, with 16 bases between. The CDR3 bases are TGTGCCAGCAGCGACAGCGCGGGCGACCCCTACAATGAGCAGTTCTTC. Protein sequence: CASSDSAGDPYNEQFF.